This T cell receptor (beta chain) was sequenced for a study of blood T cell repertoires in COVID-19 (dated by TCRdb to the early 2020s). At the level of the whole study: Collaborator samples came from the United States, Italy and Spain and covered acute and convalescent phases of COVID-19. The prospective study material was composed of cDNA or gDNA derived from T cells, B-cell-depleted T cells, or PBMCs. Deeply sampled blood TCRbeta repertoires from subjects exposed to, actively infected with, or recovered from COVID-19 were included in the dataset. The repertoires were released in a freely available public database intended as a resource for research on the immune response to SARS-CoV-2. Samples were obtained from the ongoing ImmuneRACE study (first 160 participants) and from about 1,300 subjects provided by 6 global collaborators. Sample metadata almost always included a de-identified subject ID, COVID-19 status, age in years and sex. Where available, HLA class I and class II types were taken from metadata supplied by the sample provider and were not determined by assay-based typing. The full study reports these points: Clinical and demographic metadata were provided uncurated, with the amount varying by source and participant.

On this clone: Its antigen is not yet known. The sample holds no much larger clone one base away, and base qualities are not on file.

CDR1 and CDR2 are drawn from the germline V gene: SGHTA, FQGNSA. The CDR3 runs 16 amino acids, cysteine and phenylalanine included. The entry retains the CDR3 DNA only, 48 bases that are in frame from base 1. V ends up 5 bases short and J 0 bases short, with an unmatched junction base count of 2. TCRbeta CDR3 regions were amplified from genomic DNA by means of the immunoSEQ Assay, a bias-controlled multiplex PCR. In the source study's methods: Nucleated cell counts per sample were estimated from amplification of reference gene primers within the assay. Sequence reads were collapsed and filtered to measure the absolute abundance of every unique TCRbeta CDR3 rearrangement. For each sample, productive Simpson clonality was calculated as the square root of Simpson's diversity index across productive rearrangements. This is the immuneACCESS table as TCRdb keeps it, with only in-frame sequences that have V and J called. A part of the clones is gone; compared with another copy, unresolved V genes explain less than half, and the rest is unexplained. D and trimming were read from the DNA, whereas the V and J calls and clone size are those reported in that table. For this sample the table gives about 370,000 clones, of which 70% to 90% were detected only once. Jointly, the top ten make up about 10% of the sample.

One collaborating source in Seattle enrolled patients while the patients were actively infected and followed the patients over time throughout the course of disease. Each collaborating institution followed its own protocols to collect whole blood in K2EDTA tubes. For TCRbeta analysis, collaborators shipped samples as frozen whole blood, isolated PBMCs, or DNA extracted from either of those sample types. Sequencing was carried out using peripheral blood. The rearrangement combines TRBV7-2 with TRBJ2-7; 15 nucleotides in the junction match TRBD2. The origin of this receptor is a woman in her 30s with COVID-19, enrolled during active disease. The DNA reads TGTGCCAGCAGCCGGACTAGCGGGAGGGCCTCCTACGAGCAGTACTTC. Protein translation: CASSRTSGRASYEQYF. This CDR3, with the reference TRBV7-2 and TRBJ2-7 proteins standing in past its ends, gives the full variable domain GAGVSQSPSNKVTEKGKDVELRCDPISGHTALYWYRQSLGQGLEFLIYFQGNSAPDKSGLPSDRFSAERTGGSVSTLTIQRTQQEDSAVYLCASSRTSGRASYEQYFGPGTRLTVT.